A single sample is the source of the 6 T cell receptor beta chains below, sequenced in a study of OX40 agonist ivuxolimab in advanced cancers. TCRdb's copy holds only in-frame clones and misses some; the assay was immunoSEQ multiplex PCR. The sample records about 120,000 clones, 80% to 90% being singletons. The material sequenced was CD4+ or CD8+ T cells sorted from blood, taken in a trial of the OX40 agonist ivuxolimab. These receptors came from an adult with an advanced solid tumor such as melanoma, head and neck, liver or kidney cancer.

The chain joins TRBV18 to TRBJ2-1; 7 nucleotides match TRBD2. After removal of 3 bases from V and 8 bases from J, the junction contained 7 bases not matched to a gene. Per the germline V gene, CDR1 is KGHSH and CDR2 is LQKENI. The CDR3 contains 14 residues. CDR3: CASSPSGGGYEQFF. The CDR3, as DNA: TGTGCCAGCTCACCCTCGGGCGGGGGTTATGAGCAGTTCTTC.

This chain connects TRBV7-6 to TRBJ1-6; weak D call: TRBD1 (6 bases). This CDR3 is built from 15 residues. Trimming stripped 1 base from V and 10 bases from J, with 14 bases between. Per the germline V gene, CDR1 is SGHVS and CDR2 is FNYEAQ. The CDR3: CASSLGEGGRSPLHF. DNA for the CDR3: TGTGCCAGCAGCTTAGGGGAGGGGGGGCGGTCACCCCTCCACTTT.

This rearrangement joins TRBV7-9 to TRBJ2-3; the D is unclear. V shed 5 bases and J shed 0 bases, with 12 bases lying between them. This CDR3 region has 15 residues. The germline V gene has CDR1 SEHNR and CDR2 FQNEAQ (reference sequence). Here the CDR3 DNA reads TGTGCCAGCAGCAAAAGCAGGACGAGCACAGATACGCAGTATTTT. It encodes CASSKSRTSTDTQYF.

The chain has TRBV19 and TRBJ2-2, with D possibly being TRBD2 (6 bases). V was cut by 1 base and J by 6 bases, with 12 bases left in between. CDR3 length: 15 residues. The V gene's germline CDR1 is LNHDA and CDR2 SQIVND (reference sequence). This CDR3 reads CASSIVEGSAGELFF. The CDR3 DNA sequence: TGTGCCAGTAGTATAGTGGAGGGGAGTGCCGGGGAGCTGTTTTTT.

The rearrangement joins TRBV28 to TRBJ1-5; D ambiguous. This CDR3 comprises 11 residues. From germline, CDR1 is MDHEN and CDR2 SYDVKM. V lost 8 bases, J lost 5 bases, and 7 bases lay in between. The DNA for the CDR3 is TGTGCCAGCGGCCCCTATCAGCCCCAGCATTTT. This codes for CASGPYQPQHF.

To note about this clone: In the same sample, other DNA sequences code for this CDR3. V gene TRBV28 combines with J gene TRBJ1-5; D might be TRBD1 (5 bases). V was clipped by 3 bases and J by 6 bases, with 12 bases between them. The CDR3 contains 14 residues. Germline CDR1 reads MDHEN; CDR2 reads SYDVKM. The CDR3 coding sequence is TGTGCCAGCAGTTTGGGTCGGGGGAGTCAGCCCCAGCATTTT. Encoded protein: CASSLGRGSQPQHF.